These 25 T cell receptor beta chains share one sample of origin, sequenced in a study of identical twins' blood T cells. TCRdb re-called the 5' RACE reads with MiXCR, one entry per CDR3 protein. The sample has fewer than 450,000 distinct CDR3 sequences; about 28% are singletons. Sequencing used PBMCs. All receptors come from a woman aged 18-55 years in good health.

The CDR3 DNA is TGTGCCATCAGGCCCGACAGGGGGTCGGAGGGCTACACCTTC. It codes for CAIRPDRGSEGYTF. The chain has TRBV10-3 and TRBJ1-2; 9 bases fit TRBD1. Germline values: CDR1 ENHRY, CDR2 SYGVKD. V lost 6 bases, J lost 8 bases, and 10 bases stayed unmatched. CDR3 length: 14 amino acids.

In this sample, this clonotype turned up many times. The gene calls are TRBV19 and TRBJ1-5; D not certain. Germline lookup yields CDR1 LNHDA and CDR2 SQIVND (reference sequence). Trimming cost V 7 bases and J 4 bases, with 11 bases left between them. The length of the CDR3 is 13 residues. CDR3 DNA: TGTGCCAGTAAGCCCTCTGGGAATCAGCCCCAGCATTTT. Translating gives CASKPSGNQPQHF.

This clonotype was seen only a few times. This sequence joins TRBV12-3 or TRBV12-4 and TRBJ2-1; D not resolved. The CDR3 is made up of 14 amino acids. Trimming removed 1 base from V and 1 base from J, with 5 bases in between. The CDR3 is CASSLGQSYNEQFF. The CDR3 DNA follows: TGTGCCAGCAGTTTAGGGCAATCCTACAATGAGCAGTTCTTC.

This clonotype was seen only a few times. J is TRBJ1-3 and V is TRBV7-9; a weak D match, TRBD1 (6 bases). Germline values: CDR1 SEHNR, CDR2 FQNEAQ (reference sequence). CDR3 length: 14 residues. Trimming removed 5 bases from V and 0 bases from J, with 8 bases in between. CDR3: CASSLGASGNTIYF. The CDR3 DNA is TGTGCCAGCAGCCTGGGGGCCTCTGGAAACACCATATATTTT.

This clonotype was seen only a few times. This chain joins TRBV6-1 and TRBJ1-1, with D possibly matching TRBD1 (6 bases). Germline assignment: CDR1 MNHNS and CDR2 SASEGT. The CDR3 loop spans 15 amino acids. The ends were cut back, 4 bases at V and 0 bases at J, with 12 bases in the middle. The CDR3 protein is CASSGDIYLNTEAFF. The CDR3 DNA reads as TGTGCCAGCAGTGGGGACATCTACCTGAACACTGAAGCTTTCTTT.

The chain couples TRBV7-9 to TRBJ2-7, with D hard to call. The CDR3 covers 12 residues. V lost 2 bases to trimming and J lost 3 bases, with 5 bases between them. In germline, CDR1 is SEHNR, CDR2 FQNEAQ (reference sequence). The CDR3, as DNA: TGTGCCAGCAGCTTAATAGTCTACGAGCAGTACTTC. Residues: CASSLIVYEQYF.

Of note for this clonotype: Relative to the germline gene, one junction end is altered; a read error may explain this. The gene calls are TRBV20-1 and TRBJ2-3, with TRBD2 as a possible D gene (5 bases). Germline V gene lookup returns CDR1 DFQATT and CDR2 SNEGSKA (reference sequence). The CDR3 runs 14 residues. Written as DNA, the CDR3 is TGCAGTACTAGGGCTCTAGGTGGTGGAGATACGCAGTATTTT. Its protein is CSTRALGGGDTQYF.

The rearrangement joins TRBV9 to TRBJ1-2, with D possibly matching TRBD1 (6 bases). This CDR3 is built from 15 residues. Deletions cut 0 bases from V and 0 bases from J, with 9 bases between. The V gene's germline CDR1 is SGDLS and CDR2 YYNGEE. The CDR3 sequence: CASSVGTVTNYGYTF. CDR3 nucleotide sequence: TGTGCCAGCAGCGTAGGGACAGTTACTAACTATGGCTACACCTTC.

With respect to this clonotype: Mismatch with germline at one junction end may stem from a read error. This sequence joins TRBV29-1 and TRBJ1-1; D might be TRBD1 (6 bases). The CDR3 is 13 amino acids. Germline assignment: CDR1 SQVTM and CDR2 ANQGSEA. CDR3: CSAREAGDTESFF. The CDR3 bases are TGCAGCGCCCGGGAAGCAGGGGACACTGAATCTTTCTTT.

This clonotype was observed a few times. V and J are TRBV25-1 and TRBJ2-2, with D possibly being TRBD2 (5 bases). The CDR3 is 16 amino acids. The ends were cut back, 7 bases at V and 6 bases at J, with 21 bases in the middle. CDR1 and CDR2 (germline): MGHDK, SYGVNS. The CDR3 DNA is TGTGCCAGCACCGGAGAAGGAGTCGGGAAGCCCGGGGAGCTGTTTTTT. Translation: CASTGEGVGKPGELFF.

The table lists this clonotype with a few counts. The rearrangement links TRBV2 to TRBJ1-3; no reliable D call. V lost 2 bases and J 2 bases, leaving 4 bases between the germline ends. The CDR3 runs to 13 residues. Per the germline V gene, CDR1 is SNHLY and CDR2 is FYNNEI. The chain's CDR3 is CASSETAGNTIYF. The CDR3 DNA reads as TGTGCCAGCAGTGAAACAGCTGGAAACACCATATATTTT. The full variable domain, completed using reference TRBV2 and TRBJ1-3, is EPEVTQTPSHQVTQMGQEVILRCVPISNHLYFYWYRQILGQKVEFLVSFYNNEISEKSEIFDDQFSVERPDGSNFTLKIRSTKLEDSAMYFCASSETAGNTIYFGEGSWLTVV.

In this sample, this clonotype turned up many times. CDR3: CSVAPQGGEAFF. The DNA of the CDR3 is TGCAGCGTTGCCCCCCAGGGCGGTGAAGCTTTCTTT. The chain combines TRBV29-1 with TRBJ1-1; possibly TRBD1 for D (5 bases). Trimming pared 4 bases from V and 7 bases from J, leaving 13 bases between. CDR3 length equals 12 residues. Germline CDR1 SQVTM, CDR2 ANQGSEA.

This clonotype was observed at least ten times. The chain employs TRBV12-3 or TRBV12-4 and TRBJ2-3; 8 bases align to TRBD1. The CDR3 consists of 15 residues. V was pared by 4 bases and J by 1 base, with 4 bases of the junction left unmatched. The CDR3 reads CASSSPGQGTDTQYF. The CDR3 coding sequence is TGTGCCAGCAGTTCGCCGGGACAGGGCACAGATACGCAGTATTTT.

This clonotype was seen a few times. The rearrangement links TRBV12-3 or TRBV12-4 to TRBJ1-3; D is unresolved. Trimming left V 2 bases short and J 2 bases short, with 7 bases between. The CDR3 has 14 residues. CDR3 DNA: TGTGCCAGCAGTTTACAGGACGCTGGAAACACCATATATTTT. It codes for CASSLQDAGNTIYF.

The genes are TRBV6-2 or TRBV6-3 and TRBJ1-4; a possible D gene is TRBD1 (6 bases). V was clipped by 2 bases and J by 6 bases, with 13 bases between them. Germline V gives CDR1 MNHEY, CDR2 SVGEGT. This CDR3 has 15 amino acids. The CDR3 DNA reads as TGTGCCAGCAGTTACCCCGGCGGGGGGCATGAAAAACTGTTTTTT. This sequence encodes CASSYPGGGHEKLFF.

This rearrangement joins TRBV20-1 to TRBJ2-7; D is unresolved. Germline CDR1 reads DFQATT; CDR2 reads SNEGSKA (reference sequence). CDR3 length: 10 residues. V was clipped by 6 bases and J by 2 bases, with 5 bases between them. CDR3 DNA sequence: TGCAGTGCGCTCGCCTACGAGCAGTACTTC. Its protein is CSALAYEQYF.

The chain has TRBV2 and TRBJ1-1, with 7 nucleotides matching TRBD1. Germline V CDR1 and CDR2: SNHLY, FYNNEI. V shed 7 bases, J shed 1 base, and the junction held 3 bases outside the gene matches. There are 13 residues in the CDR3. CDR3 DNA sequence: TGTGCCAGCAAGGGACAGCCGAACACTGAAGCTTTCTTT. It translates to CASKGQPNTEAFF.

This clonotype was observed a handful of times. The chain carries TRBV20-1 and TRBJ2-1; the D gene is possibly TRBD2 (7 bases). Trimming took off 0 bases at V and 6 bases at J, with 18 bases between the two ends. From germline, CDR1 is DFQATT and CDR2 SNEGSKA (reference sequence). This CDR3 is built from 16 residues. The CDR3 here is CSARDLGGVGSNEQFF. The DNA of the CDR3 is TGCAGTGCTAGAGATCTAGGGGGGGTGGGGTCCAATGAGCAGTTCTTC.

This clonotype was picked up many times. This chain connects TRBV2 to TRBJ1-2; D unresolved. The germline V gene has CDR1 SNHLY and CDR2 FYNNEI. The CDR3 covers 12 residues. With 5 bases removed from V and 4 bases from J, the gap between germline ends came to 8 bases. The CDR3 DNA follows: TGTGCCAGCAGTCGAGAGACCTATGGCTACACCTTC. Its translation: CASSRETYGYTF.

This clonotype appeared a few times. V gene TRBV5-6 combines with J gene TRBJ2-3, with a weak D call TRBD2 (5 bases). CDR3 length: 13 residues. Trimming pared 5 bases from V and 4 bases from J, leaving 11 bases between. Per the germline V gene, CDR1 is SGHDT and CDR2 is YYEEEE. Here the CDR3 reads CASRRRTPDTQYF. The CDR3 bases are TGTGCCAGCAGACGCCGGACTCCAGATACGCAGTATTTT.

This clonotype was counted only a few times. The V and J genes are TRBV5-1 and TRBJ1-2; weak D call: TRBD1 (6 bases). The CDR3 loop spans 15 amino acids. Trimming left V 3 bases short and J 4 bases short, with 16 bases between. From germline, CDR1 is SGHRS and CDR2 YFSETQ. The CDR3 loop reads CASSYEQGTGYGYTF. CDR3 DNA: TGCGCCAGCAGCTACGAACAGGGCACAGGCTATGGCTACACCTTC.

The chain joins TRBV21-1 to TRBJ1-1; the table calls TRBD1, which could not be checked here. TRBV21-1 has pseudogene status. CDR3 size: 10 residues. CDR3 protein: CAREGRRAFF. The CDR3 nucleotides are TGTGCCCGGGAGGGGCGCCGGGCTTTCTTT.

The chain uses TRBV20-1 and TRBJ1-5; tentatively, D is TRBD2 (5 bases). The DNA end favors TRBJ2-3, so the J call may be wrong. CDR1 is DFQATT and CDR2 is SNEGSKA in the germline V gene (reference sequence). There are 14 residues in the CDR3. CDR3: CSATARGPNQPQYF. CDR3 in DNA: TGCAGTGCTACCGCCCGCGGGCCTAATCAGCCCCAGTATTTT.

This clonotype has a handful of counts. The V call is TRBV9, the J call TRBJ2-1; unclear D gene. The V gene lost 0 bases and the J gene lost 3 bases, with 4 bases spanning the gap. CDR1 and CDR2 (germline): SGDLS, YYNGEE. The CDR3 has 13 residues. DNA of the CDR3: TGTGCCAGCAGCGTAGGGATCTACAATGAGCAGTTCTTC. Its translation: CASSVGIYNEQFF. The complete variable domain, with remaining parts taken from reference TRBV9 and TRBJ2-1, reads DSGVTQTPKHLITATGQRVTLRCSPRSGDLSVYWYQQSLDQGLQFLIQYYNGEERAKGNILERFSAQQFPDLHSELNLSSLELGDSALYFCASSVGIYNEQFFGPGTRLTVL.

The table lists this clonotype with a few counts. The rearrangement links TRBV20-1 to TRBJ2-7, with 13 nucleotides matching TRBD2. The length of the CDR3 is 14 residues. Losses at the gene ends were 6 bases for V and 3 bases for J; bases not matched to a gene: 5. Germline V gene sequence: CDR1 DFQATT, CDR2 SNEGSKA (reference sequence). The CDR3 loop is CSASGLAGVYEQYF. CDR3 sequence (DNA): TGCAGTGCCTCAGGACTAGCGGGAGTCTACGAGCAGTACTTC.